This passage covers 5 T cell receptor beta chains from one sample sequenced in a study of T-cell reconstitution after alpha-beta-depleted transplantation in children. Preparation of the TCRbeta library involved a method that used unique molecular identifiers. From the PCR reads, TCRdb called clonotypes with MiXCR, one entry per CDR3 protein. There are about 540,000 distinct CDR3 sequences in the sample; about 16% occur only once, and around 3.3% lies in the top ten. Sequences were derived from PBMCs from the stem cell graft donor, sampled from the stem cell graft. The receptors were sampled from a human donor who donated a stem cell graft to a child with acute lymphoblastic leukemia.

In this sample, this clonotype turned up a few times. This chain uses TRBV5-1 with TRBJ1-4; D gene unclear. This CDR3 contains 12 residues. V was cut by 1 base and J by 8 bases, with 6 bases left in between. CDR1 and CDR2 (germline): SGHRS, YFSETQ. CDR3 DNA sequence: TGCGCCAGCAGCTTGTCAAACGAAAAACTGTTTTTT. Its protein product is CASSLSNEKLFF.

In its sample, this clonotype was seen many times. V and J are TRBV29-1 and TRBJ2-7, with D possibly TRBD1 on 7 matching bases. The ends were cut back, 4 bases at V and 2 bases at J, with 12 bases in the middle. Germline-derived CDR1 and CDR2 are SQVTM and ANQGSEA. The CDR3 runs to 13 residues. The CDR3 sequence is CSVVGRGAYEQYF. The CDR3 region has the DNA TGCAGCGTTGTCGGCAGGGGGGCCTACGAGCAGTACTTC.

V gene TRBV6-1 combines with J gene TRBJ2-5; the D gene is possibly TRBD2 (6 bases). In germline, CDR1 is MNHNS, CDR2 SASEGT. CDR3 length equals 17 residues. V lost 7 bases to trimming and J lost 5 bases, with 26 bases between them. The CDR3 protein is CASTRTVGVSGGETQYF. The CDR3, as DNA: TGTGCCAGCACCCGCACAGTCGGGGTCAGCGGAGGGGAGACCCAGTACTTC.

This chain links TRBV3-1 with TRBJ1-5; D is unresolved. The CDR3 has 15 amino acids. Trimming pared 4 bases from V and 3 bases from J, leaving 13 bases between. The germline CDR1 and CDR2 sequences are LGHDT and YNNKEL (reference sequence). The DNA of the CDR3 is TGTGCCAGCAGCCTCGGAAGAAGAACCAATCAGCCCCAGCATTTT. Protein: CASSLGRRTNQPQHF.

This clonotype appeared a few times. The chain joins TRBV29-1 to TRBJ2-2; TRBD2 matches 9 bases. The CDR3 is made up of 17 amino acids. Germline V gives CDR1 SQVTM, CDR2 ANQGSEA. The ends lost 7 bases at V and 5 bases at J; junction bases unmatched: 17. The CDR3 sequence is CSALPGLASGGTGELFF. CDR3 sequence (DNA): TGCAGCGCTCTACCGGGACTAGCCTCGGGAGGGACCGGGGAGCTGTTTTTT.